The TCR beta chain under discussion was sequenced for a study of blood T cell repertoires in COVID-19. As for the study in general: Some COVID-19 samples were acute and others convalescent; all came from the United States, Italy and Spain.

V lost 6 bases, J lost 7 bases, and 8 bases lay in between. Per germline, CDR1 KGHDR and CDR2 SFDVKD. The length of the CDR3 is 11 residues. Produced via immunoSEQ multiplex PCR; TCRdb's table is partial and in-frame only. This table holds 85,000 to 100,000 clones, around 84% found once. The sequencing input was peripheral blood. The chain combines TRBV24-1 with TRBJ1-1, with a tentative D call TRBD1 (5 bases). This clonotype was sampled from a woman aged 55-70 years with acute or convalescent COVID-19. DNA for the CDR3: TGTGCCACCAGTAAGGGGCATGAAGCTTTCTTT. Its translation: CATSKGHEAFF.